The 9 T cell receptor beta chains below come from one sample, sequenced in a study of T-cell reconstitution after alpha-beta-depleted transplantation in children. Preparation of the TCRbeta library used unique molecular identifiers. MiXCR was run by TCRdb on the PCR reads, yielding one entry per CDR3 protein. The sample lists a few hundred thousand distinct CDR3 sequences; over 20% were seen once. The sample here was PBMCs, taken before TCRalphabeta/CD19-depleted stem cell transplant. Receptors were obtained from a boy under two years old with Wiskott-Aldrich syndrome, due to receive a stem cell transplant.

The chain couples TRBV2 to TRBJ2-1; 13 bases agree with TRBD2. The ends lost 4 bases at V and 7 bases at J; junction bases unmatched: 4. Germline-derived CDR1 and CDR2 are SNHLY and FYNNEI. The CDR3 consists of 15 residues. CDR3 in amino acids: CASSAETSGRNEQFF. CDR3 in DNA: TGTGCCAGCAGTGCTGAGACTAGCGGGAGGAATGAGCAGTTCTTC.

CDR3 bases: TGCGCCAGGACCCGACTAGACCAAGAGACCCAGTACTTC. This encodes CARTRLDQETQYF. The gene calls are TRBV5-1 and TRBJ2-5; a weak D match, TRBD2 (6 bases). There are 13 residues in the CDR3. Germline V gene sequence: CDR1 SGHRS, CDR2 YFSETQ. The V end lost 8 bases, the J end lost 0 bases, and 11 bases lay between the germline ends.

The rearrangement uses TRBV5-1 and TRBJ2-7; 15 nucleotides agree with TRBD2. The CDR3 length is 15 residues. Germline trimming cut 3 bases from V and 7 bases from J; bases unmatched to any gene: 5. The germline gives CDR1 SGHRS, CDR2 YFSETQ. The CDR3 region has the DNA TGCGCCAGCAGCTCGGGACTAGCGGGAGGTCGGGAGCAGTACTTC. It codes for CASSSGLAGGREQYF.

This clonotype was counted a few times. The chain combines TRBV6-5 with TRBJ1-2; D perhaps matches TRBD1 (5 bases). The CDR3 loop spans 11 amino acids. Trimming stripped 2 bases from V and 11 bases from J, with 9 bases between. CDR1 is MNHEY, CDR2 SVGAGI, per germline. As DNA, the CDR3 is TGTGCCAGCAGTTACGCAGGGCTTTACACCTTC. Translation: CASSYAGLYTF.

The chain joins TRBV28 to TRBJ1-6, with D perhaps TRBD1 (5 bases). The V gene's germline CDR1 is MDHEN and CDR2 SYDVKM. V was shortened by 1 base and J by 11 bases, with 12 bases between the two germline ends. The CDR3 sequence is 14 residues long. CDR3 in amino acids: CASSLFGGRAPLHF. The CDR3 nucleotides read TGTGCCAGCAGTTTATTCGGGGGAAGGGCACCCCTCCACTTT.

The genes are TRBV20-1 and TRBJ2-5, with 12 positions matching TRBD2. Germline-derived CDR1 and CDR2 are DFQATT and SNEGSKA (reference sequence). This CDR3 has 15 residues. Trimming removed 6 bases from V and 1 base from J; junction bases left unmatched: 6. CDR3 DNA: TGCAGTGCGAGACTAGCGGGAGACTTCCAAGAGACCCAGTACTTC. Protein sequence: CSARLAGDFQETQYF.

The genes are TRBV10-3 and TRBJ2-7; D may match TRBD1 or TRBD2 (6 bases each). Per germline, CDR1 ENHRY and CDR2 SYGVKD. The CDR3 totals 13 residues. Trimming stripped 3 bases from V and 3 bases from J, with 9 bases between. CDR3 sequence: CAISEGGIYEQYF. The CDR3 DNA is TGTGCCATCAGTGAAGGGGGGATCTACGAGCAGTACTTC.

The chain is built from TRBV18 and TRBJ1-2; 9 bases agree with TRBD1. Germline V lookup: CDR1 KGHSH, CDR2 LQKENI. The CDR3 is 13 residues long. V shed 1 base, J shed 12 bases, and the junction held 6 bases outside the gene matches. CDR3 bases: TGTGCCAGCTCACCACGGACAGGGGTTTTCAACACCTTC. It yields the protein CASSPRTGVFNTF.

This clonotype came up a few times. The chain joins TRBV10-3 to TRBJ2-7, with 7 bases fitting TRBD1. CDR1 is ENHRY, CDR2 SYGVKD, per germline. V lost 1 base and J lost 0; bases outside the gene matches: 12. This CDR3 contains 18 residues. The CDR3 spells CAISEWRTGAISSYEQYF. CDR3 in DNA: TGTGCCATCAGTGAGTGGCGGACAGGAGCGATTAGCTCCTACGAGCAGTACTTC.